Included here is one T cell receptor (beta chain) sequence, with context. The sample originates from a study of PD-1 blockade in mismatch repair-deficient tumors. Germline CDR1 is SGHNT and CDR2 is YENEEA. The CDR3 runs 18 residues. Unmatched junction bases numbered 13, after V lost 0 bases and J lost 3 bases. Libraries were prepared by immunoSEQ multiplex PCR; TCRdb keeps only in-frame clonotypes and omits some of them. Altogether 70,000 to 90,000 clones are present, roughly 80% being singletons, with the ten largest covering roughly 6%. The TCR comes from an adult with mismatch repair-deficient cancer. The input for sequencing was peripheral blood, taken 44 weeks after starting pembrolizumab. The chain has TRBV11-3 and TRBJ2-5; the match to TRBD2 covers 7 bases. The CDR3 region has the DNA TGTGCCAGCAGCTTAGAGTTGATTGGAACGGGAGGCAAAGAGACCCAGTACTTC. Its protein product is CASSLELIGTGGKETQYF.